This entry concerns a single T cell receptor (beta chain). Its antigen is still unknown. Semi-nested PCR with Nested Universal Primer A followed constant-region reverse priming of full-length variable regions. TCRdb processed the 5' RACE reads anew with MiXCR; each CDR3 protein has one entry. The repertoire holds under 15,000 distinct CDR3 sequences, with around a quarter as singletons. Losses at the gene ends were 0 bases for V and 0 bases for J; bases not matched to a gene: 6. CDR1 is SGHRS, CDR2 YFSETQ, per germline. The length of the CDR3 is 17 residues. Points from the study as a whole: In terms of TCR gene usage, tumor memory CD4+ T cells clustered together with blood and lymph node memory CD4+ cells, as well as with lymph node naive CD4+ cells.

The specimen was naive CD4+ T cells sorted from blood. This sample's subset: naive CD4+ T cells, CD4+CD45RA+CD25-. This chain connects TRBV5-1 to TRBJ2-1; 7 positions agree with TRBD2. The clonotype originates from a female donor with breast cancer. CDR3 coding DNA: TGCGCCAGCAGCTTGGACGGGAGCGGGGTCTCCTACAATGAGCAGTTCTTC. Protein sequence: CASSLDGSGVSYNEQFF. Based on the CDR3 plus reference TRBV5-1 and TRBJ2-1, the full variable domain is KAGVTQTPRYLIKTRGQQVTLSCSPISGHRSVSWYQQTPGQGLQFLFEYFSETQRNKGNFPGRFSGRQFSNSRSEMNVSTLELGDSALYLCASSLDGSGVSYNEQFFGPGTRLTVL.